The clone carrying this T cell receptor (beta chain) was seen many times. Its specificity is unknown. These data originate in a study of T cells in Graves' hyperthyroidism and ophthalmopathy. General study points: Ophthalmopathy and stable hyperthyroidism were separated by a 13 V-J model.

The investigators amplified TCR beta CDR3 regions from RNA transcripts. HTBI primers were the set used in a first-round RT-PCR of the TCR CDR3. From the multiplex PCR reads, TCRdb called clonotypes with MiXCR, one entry per CDR3 protein. The sample includes some 600,000 distinct CDR3 sequences, about 15% of them seen just once. The germline gives CDR1 SGHRS, CDR2 YFSETQ. This CDR3 region has 15 residues. The V end lost 4 bases, the J end lost 0 bases, and 13 bases lay between the germline ends. Clinical symptoms, serum thyroxine and TRAb, thyroid ultrasound and orbital computed tomography were used for the diagnoses.

The clonotype was recovered from a woman in her thirties with Graves' hyperthyroidism that later progressed to Graves' ophthalmopathy. The sample comprised blood. J is TRBJ1-2 and V is TRBV5-1; D ambiguous. The CDR3 sequence is CASSAGLPANYGYTF. The CDR3 nucleotides are TGCGCCAGCAGCGCCGGACTCCCAGCTAACTATGGCTACACCTTC.